One and the same sample provided the 31 T cell receptor beta chains below, sequenced in a study of Ad26.COV2.S vaccination and SARS-CoV-2 variants. Using immunoSEQ multiplex PCR, the repertoire was profiled, and TCRdb retains in-frame clones only, with some absent. This table has hundreds of thousands of clones, 83% appearing once. Treatment indicated: some 20 received Ad26.COV2.S at low or high dose, single or two shots; a few received placebo; per-sample allocation not given. The investigators took samples on day 63 after the first vaccine or placebo injection. The sequencing used peripheral blood, collected in a trial of Ad26.COV2.S vaccine versus placebo. The source of these receptors is a person aged 18 to 65 who received the Ad26.COV2.S COVID-19 vaccine or a placebo.

The chain recombines TRBV5-1 with TRBJ1-1; D not resolved. V gave up 0 bases and J gave up 1 base, with 7 bases separating them. The CDR3 runs to 14 residues. Germline CDR1 SGHRS, CDR2 YFSETQ. CDR3 residues: CASSLGPGNTEAFF. CDR3 sequence (DNA): TGCGCCAGCAGCTTGGGACCGGGGAACACTGAAGCTTTCTTT.

The V and J genes are TRBV30 and TRBJ1-6; possible D gene TRBD1, 5 bases. V was clipped by 5 bases and J by 10 bases, with 24 bases between them. The CDR3 runs to 16 residues. Germline-derived CDR1 and CDR2 are GTSNPN and SVGIG (reference sequence). The CDR3 coding sequence is TGTGCCTGGTGTGGTGGAATAGACGCCGGGGGATCACCCCTCCACTTT. Translated: CAWCGGIDAGGSPLHF.

Here the CDR3 reads CATSRVESGPDTQYF. The CDR3 DNA follows: TGTGCCACCAGCAGAGTTGAGAGTGGACCAGATACGCAGTATTTT. V and J are TRBV15 and TRBJ2-3; D call uncertain. Germline CDR1 and CDR2: LNHNV and YYDKDF (reference sequence). Trimming took 1 base from V and 4 from J, leaving 12 bases between them. The CDR3 totals 15 residues.

This rearrangement joins TRBV30 to TRBJ2-7; TRBD2 agrees at 7 bases. The CDR3 is 13 amino acids. V was pared by 3 bases and J by 0 bases, with 2 bases of the junction left unmatched. Germline-derived CDR1 and CDR2 are GTSNPN and SVGIG (reference sequence). CDR3 coding DNA: TGTGCCTGGAGGAGCGGGACCTCCTACGAGCAGTACTTC. Amino acid sequence: CAWRSGTSYEQYF. Full variable domain (missing parts from reference TRBV30 and TRBJ2-7): SQTIHQWPATLVQPVGSPLSLECTVEGTSNPNLYWYRQAAGRGLQLLFYSVGIGQISSEVPQNLSASRPQDRQFILSSKKLLLSDSGFYLCAWRSGTSYEQYFGPGTRLTVT.

The rearrangement links TRBV28 to TRBJ1-2; D remains ambiguous. The CDR3 consists of 13 residues. V lost 2 bases to trimming and J lost 8 bases, with 12 bases between them. CDR1 and CDR2 (germline): MDHEN, SYDVKM. The CDR3 region has the DNA TGTGCCAGCAGTTTACGGCCGCGGAGGGGCTACACCTTC. Translating gives CASSLRPRRGYTF.

V and J are TRBV18 and TRBJ1-5; 10 bases map to TRBD1. The germline V gene encodes CDR1 KGHSH and CDR2 LQKENI. Germline trimming cut 4 bases from V and 7 bases from J; bases unmatched to any gene: 4. This CDR3 comprises 14 residues. The CDR3 loop is CASSLGQGIQPQHF. In nucleotides, the CDR3 is TGTGCCAGCTCACTGGGACAGGGGATACAGCCCCAGCATTTT.

In its sample, this clone was seen a few times. This CDR3 is CASSFGNTEAFF. CDR3 coding DNA: TGTGCCAGCAGCTTCGGGAACACTGAAGCTTTCTTT. This chain connects TRBV5-6 to TRBJ1-1; D call uncertain. CDR1 and CDR2 from the germline V gene are SGHDT and YYEEEE. CDR3 length: 12 amino acids. V gave up 2 bases and J gave up 1 base, with 3 bases separating them.

The chain joins TRBV20-1 to TRBJ2-7; tentatively, D is TRBD2 (5 bases). V shed 3 bases and J shed 3 bases, with 9 bases lying between them. There are 12 residues in the CDR3. Germline assignment: CDR1 DFQATT and CDR2 SNEGSKA (reference sequence). CDR3 sequence (DNA): TGCAGTGCTAGTGACGGGGACTACGAGCAGTACTTC. Amino acid sequence: CSASDGDYEQYF.

This clone was counted a few times. This rearrangement joins TRBV6-2 or TRBV6-3 to TRBJ1-2, with unresolved D. Trimming stripped 3 bases from V and 7 bases from J, with 6 bases between. Germline CDR1 MNHEY, CDR2 SVGEGT. The CDR3 extends over 11 amino acids. The CDR3, as DNA: TGTGCCAGCAGTTATAAGGGTGGCTACACCTTC. Protein product: CASSYKGGYTF.

This clone was picked up one time. The V gene is TRBV5-1, the J gene TRBJ1-2; 9 bases line up with TRBD1. The CDR3 runs 17 residues. V trimming: 0 bases; J trimming: 7 bases; junction bases outside the gene matches: 13. CDR1 is SGHRS, CDR2 YFSETQ, per germline. The chain's CDR3 is CASSLVDRGPMESGYTF. In nucleotides, the CDR3 is TGCGCCAGCAGCTTGGTGGACAGGGGCCCCATGGAGAGTGGCTACACCTTC.

V usage is TRBV19 and J usage is TRBJ2-5; tentatively, D is TRBD1 (6 bases). Germline CDR1 and CDR2: LNHDA and SQIVND (reference sequence). This CDR3 spans 12 amino acids. Trimming shortened V by 4 bases and J by 4 bases, and 7 bases separated the two germline ends. CDR3 sequence reads: CASSSRGETQYF. DNA of the CDR3: TGTGCCAGTAGTAGCAGGGGAGAGACCCAGTACTTC.

This clone was found once. V gene TRBV6-2 or TRBV6-3 combines with J gene TRBJ1-2, with a possible D match to TRBD1 (6 bases). This CDR3 is built from 14 residues. V shed 6 bases and J shed 6 bases, with 17 bases lying between them. The germline gives CDR1 MNHEY, CDR2 SVGEGT. Here the CDR3 reads CASSFRGTLDGYTF. The CDR3 DNA sequence: TGTGCCAGCAGCTTCAGGGGCACTTTGGATGGCTACACCTTC.

The V gene is TRBV5-1, the J gene TRBJ2-7; D not resolved. This CDR3 spans 14 amino acids. Germline V CDR1 and CDR2: SGHRS, YFSETQ. Trimming stripped 1 base from V and 2 bases from J, with 10 bases between. For the CDR3, the DNA is TGCGCCAGCAGCTTGAACGCCGAAACCTACGAGCAGTACTTC. Its translation: CASSLNAETYEQYF.

The rearrangement joins TRBV3-1 (or the pseudogene TRBV3-2) to TRBJ2-7; D remains ambiguous. Trimming cost V 0 bases and J 0 bases, with 9 bases left between them. Germline loops: CDR1 LGHDT, CDR2 YNNKEL (reference sequence). The CDR3 consists of 15 residues. The CDR3 loop is CASSQDTRSSYEQYF. The CDR3 DNA follows: TGTGCCAGCAGCCAAGATACGAGGAGCTCCTACGAGCAGTACTTC.

The genes are TRBV7-9 and TRBJ1-1; no clear D. The CDR3 loop spans 15 amino acids. Germline values: CDR1 SEHNR, CDR2 FQNEAQ (reference sequence). V lost 5 bases to trimming and J lost 2 bases, with 15 bases between them. CDR3 bases: TGTGCCAGCAGCCCTACCAGTACTTTCAACACTGAAGCTTTCTTT. It translates to CASSPTSTFNTEAFF.

This chain joins TRBV15 and TRBJ2-5; perhaps TRBD2 as D (6 bases). Trimming pared 2 bases from V and 10 bases from J, leaving 23 bases between. The CDR3 runs 16 residues. Germline CDR1 and CDR2: LNHNV and YYDKDF (reference sequence). CDR3: CATSRITFPGGEYQYF. The CDR3 DNA reads as TGTGCCACCAGCAGAATTACTTTTCCGGGCGGGGAATACCAGTACTTC.

This clone was seen just once. The rearrangement joins TRBV3-1 (or the pseudogene TRBV3-2) to TRBJ1-1; D is undetermined. Trimming shortened V by 0 bases and J by 3 bases, and 14 bases separated the two germline ends. Per germline, CDR1 LGHDT and CDR2 YNNKEL (reference sequence). The CDR3 length is 16 residues. CDR3 protein: CASSQDLGGSHTEAFF. In DNA, the CDR3 is TGTGCCAGCAGCCAAGATCTAGGCGGCTCACACACTGAAGCTTTCTTT.

CDR3 in DNA: TGTGCCTGGAGGGGGGAACAGCCCCAGCATTTT. Encoded protein: CAWRGEQPQHF. This rearrangement joins TRBV30 to TRBJ1-5, with a possible D match to TRBD1 (5 bases). Trimming took 3 bases from V and 7 from J, leaving 7 bases between them. The length of the CDR3 is 11 residues. CDR1 is GTSNPN and CDR2 is SVGIG in the germline V gene (reference sequence). Based on the CDR3 plus reference TRBV30 and TRBJ1-5, the full variable domain is SQTIHQWPATLVQPVGSPLSLECTVEGTSNPNLYWYRQAAGRGLQLLFYSVGIGQISSEVPQNLSASRPQDRQFILSSKKLLLSDSGFYLCAWRGEQPQHFGDGTRLSIL.

A word on this clone: Other DNA sequences in the same sample also yield this CDR3. The genes are TRBV5-1 and TRBJ1-1; D uncertain. V was trimmed by 0 bases and J by 7 bases, leaving 4 bases between them. The CDR3 has 11 residues. Germline CDR1 and CDR2: SGHRS and YFSETQ. The CDR3 DNA is TGCGCCAGCAGCTTGGGAGGTGAAGCTTTCTTT. This gives the protein CASSLGGEAFF.

The V gene is TRBV21-1, the J gene TRBJ2-7; TRBD1 reflects the table's D call only, with no check against the DNA. TRBV21-1 is tagged as a pseudogene. The CDR3 spans 15 residues. The DNA for the CDR3 is TGTGCCAGCAAGGTGGGCAGGGCTGGGGATTACGAGCAGTACTTC. Residues: CASKVGRAGDYEQYF.

The CDR3 region is CASSKGAGANVLTF. The DNA of the CDR3 is TGTGCCAGTAGTAAGGGGGCTGGGGCCAACGTCCTGACTTTC. The chain links TRBV19 to TRBJ2-6, with D maybe TRBD1 (6 bases). There are 14 residues in the CDR3. Germline CDR1 is LNHDA and CDR2 is SQIVND (reference sequence). Trimming took off 4 bases at V and 2 bases at J, with 6 bases between the two ends.

This sequence joins TRBV7-6 and TRBJ2-2, with 9 bases fitting TRBD2. V lost 1 base and J lost 1; bases outside the gene matches: 4. Germline CDR1 and CDR2: SGHVS and FNYEAQ. This CDR3 has 17 amino acids. This chain's CDR3 is CASSLDPSGENTGELFF. The CDR3 DNA sequence: TGTGCCAGCAGCTTAGACCCTAGCGGGGAGAACACCGGGGAGCTGTTTTTT.

This chain uses TRBV19 with TRBJ2-3; 8 nucleotides align to TRBD2. This CDR3 contains 17 residues. The V and J ends lost 1 base and 2 bases, in that order; junction bases with no gene match: 8. CDR1 is LNHDA, CDR2 SQIVND, per germline (reference sequence). CDR3: CASSIGLAGGHTDTQYF. CDR3 DNA: TGTGCCAGTAGTATAGGATTGGCGGGGGGCCACACAGATACGCAGTATTTT. Filled out from reference TRBV19 and TRBJ2-3, the complete variable domain reads DGGITQSPKYLFRKEGQNVTLSCEQNLNHDAMYWYRQDPGQGLRLIYYSQIVNDFQKGDIAEGYSVSREKKESFPLTVTSAQKNPTAFYLCASSIGLAGGHTDTQYFGPGTRLTVL.

The rearrangement links TRBV19 to TRBJ1-2; a possible D gene is TRBD1 (5 bases). Trimming left V 5 bases short and J 3 bases short, with 10 bases between. This CDR3 spans 13 amino acids. Germline V gene lookup returns CDR1 LNHDA and CDR2 SQIVND (reference sequence). CDR3 region: CASSPLGDYGYTF. The CDR3 DNA follows: TGTGCCAGTAGTCCCCTAGGGGACTATGGCTACACCTTC.

This chain links TRBV12-3 or TRBV12-4 with TRBJ1-2, with D tentatively TRBD1 (5 bases). The CDR3 is 12 residues long. Trimming left V 4 bases short and J 8 bases short, with 11 bases between. CDR3 sequence reads: CASSSTRGGYTF. The CDR3 DNA follows: TGTGCCAGCAGTTCCACCCGGGGGGGCTACACCTTC.

This sequence joins TRBV5-5 and TRBJ2-7, with D unclear. V shed 1 base and J shed 9 bases, with 11 bases lying between them. In germline, CDR1 is SGHKS, CDR2 YYEKEE (reference sequence). The CDR3 has 12 residues. CDR3 in DNA: TGTGCCAGCAGCTTGCCCCCGGCTAGGCAGTACTTC. Translating it yields CASSLPPARQYF.

This clone was picked up one time. The chain employs TRBV6-5 and TRBJ2-4; D assignment may be TRBD1 or TRBD2 (7 bases each). The V end was cut by 2 bases, the J end by 6 bases, with 17 bases between. Germline V gene lookup returns CDR1 MNHEY and CDR2 SVGAGI. This CDR3 is built from 16 residues. The CDR3 is CASSYGVQGGRNIQYF. CDR3 sequence (DNA): TGTGCCAGCAGTTACGGAGTCCAGGGGGGGAGAAACATTCAGTACTTC.

The chain has TRBV9 and TRBJ2-5, with D maybe TRBD2 (5 bases). The germline gives CDR1 SGDLS, CDR2 YYNGEE. CDR3 length equals 14 residues. V was pared by 3 bases and J by 4 bases, with 13 bases between. The DNA of the CDR3 is TGTGCCAGCAGCGCAGCCCCGAGGGCAGAGACCCAGTACTTC. Translating gives CASSAAPRAETQYF.

The chain carries TRBV30 and TRBJ2-7, with a tentative D call TRBD1 (6 bases). Trimming cost V 0 bases and J 7 bases, with 16 bases left between them. This CDR3 region has 14 residues. Germline V lookup: CDR1 GTSNPN, CDR2 SVGIG (reference sequence). CDR3 sequence: CAWSVPQQGYEQYF. As DNA, the CDR3 is TGTGCCTGGAGTGTACCCCAACAGGGCTATGAGCAGTACTTC. Filled out from reference TRBV30 and TRBJ2-7, the complete variable domain reads SQTIHQWPATLVQPVGSPLSLECTVEGTSNPNLYWYRQAAGRGLQLLFYSVGIGQISSEVPQNLSASRPQDRQFILSSKKLLLSDSGFYLCAWSVPQQGYEQYFGPGTRLTVT.

This chain links TRBV7-3 with TRBJ1-6, with 7 bases fitting TRBD1. This CDR3 has 14 amino acids. The V and J ends lost 2 bases and 10 bases, in that order; junction bases with no gene match: 5. Germline V gene data show CDR1 as SGHTA and CDR2 as FQGTGA. The CDR3 loop is CASSLAGGQSPLHF. The CDR3 DNA reads TGTGCCAGCAGCTTAGCAGGGGGGCAGTCACCCCTCCACTTT.

This chain joins TRBV7-9 and TRBJ2-7; D is unresolved. The CDR3 length is 13 residues. Germline CDR1 SEHNR, CDR2 FQNEAQ (reference sequence). V was clipped by 5 bases and J by 7 bases, with 15 bases between them. Here the CDR3 DNA reads TGTGCCAGCAGCCGAACCCCCACCAGGGAGCAGTACTTC. Translation gives CASSRTPTREQYF.